The 9 T cell receptor beta chains presented below share a single source sample, sequenced in a study of shared clonotypes between healthy human individuals. This table comes from immunoSEQ multiplex PCR, and its TCRdb copy is limited to in-frame clones, with some not included. This repertoire shows approximately 1.4 million clones, approximately 98% found once; its top ten account for 0.4% to 0.45%. The source material was naive CD4+ T cells sorted from blood. The subset here: CD45RA+ positively selected. The receptors originated from a man aged 25-45 years in good health.

This sequence joins TRBV5-1 and TRBJ2-1; 10 bases map to TRBD2. V gave up 0 bases and J gave up 3 bases; unmatched junction bases: 3. This CDR3 spans 16 amino acids. The germline gives CDR1 SGHRS, CDR2 YFSETQ. CDR3 DNA: TGCGCCAGCAGCTTGGAGGCTAGCGGGAGCTACAATGAGCAGTTCTTC. This codes for CASSLEASGSYNEQFF.

This sequence joins TRBV5-1 and TRBJ2-6, with D unresolved. V was shortened by 6 bases and J by 0 bases, with 7 bases between the two germline ends. CDR3 size: 14 residues. The germline V gene encodes CDR1 SGHRS and CDR2 YFSETQ. DNA for the CDR3: TGCGCCAGCAAAAATACCTCTGGGGCCAACGTCCTGACTTTC. Residues: CASKNTSGANVLTF. Using reference TRBV5-1 and TRBJ2-6 for the parts outside the CDR3, the full variable domain is KAGVTQTPRYLIKTRGQQVTLSCSPISGHRSVSWYQQTPGQGLQFLFEYFSETQRNKGNFPGRFSGRQFSNSRSEMNVSTLELGDSALYLCASKNTSGANVLTFGAGSRLTVL.

This chain links TRBV28 with TRBJ2-5; TRBD2 matches 7 bases. The V segment lost 1 base and the J segment 5 bases; nucleotides outside the gene matches: 7. Per germline, CDR1 MDHEN and CDR2 SYDVKM. The CDR3 covers 15 residues. The CDR3 here is CASSLLGGSGETQYF. DNA of the CDR3: TGTGCCAGCAGTTTATTGGGCGGGAGCGGGGAGACCCAGTACTTC.

On this clone itself: Other DNA sequences in this sample translate to the same CDR3. CDR3 protein: CASSLESYGYTF. CDR3 nucleotides: TGCGCCAGCAGCTTGGAGAGCTATGGCTACACCTTC. The chain recombines TRBV5-1 with TRBJ1-2; D unclear. CDR3 length: 12 residues. From germline, CDR1 is SGHRS and CDR2 YFSETQ. The ends were cut back, 0 bases at V and 4 bases at J, with 4 bases in the middle. Using reference TRBV5-1 and TRBJ1-2 for the parts outside the CDR3, the full variable domain is KAGVTQTPRYLIKTRGQQVTLSCSPISGHRSVSWYQQTPGQGLQFLFEYFSETQRNKGNFPGRFSGRQFSNSRSEMNVSTLELGDSALYLCASSLESYGYTFGSGTRLTVV.

This chain connects TRBV9 to TRBJ2-3, with D tentatively TRBD2 (5 bases). Germline V gene sequence: CDR1 SGDLS, CDR2 YYNGEE. This CDR3 has 16 residues. Trimming shortened V by 4 bases and J by 6 bases, and 21 bases separated the two germline ends. CDR3 region: CASSIASSPPVDTQYF. CDR3 bases: TGTGCCAGCAGCATAGCGTCCAGCCCCCCCGTGGATACGCAGTATTTT.

This clone was seen once. This chain connects TRBV11-3 to TRBJ2-1; D remains ambiguous. Trimming took off 1 base at V and 9 bases at J, with 10 bases between the two ends. The germline V gene encodes CDR1 SGHNT and CDR2 YENEEA. This CDR3 is 13 amino acids long. The CDR3 sequence is CASSLGDISEQFF. The CDR3 bases are TGTGCCAGCAGCTTAGGGGATATTAGTGAGCAGTTCTTC.

J is TRBJ1-1 and V is TRBV27; a weak D match, TRBD1 (5 bases). Trimming shortened V by 5 bases and J by 4 bases, and 20 bases separated the two germline ends. This CDR3 spans 16 amino acids. Germline CDR1 is MNHEY and CDR2 is SMNVEV (reference sequence). The CDR3 loop is CASSTGGRRASTEAFF. The CDR3 DNA follows: TGTGCCAGCAGTACAGGTGGCAGGCGGGCGAGCACTGAAGCTTTCTTT.

The sample holds one count of this clone. The chain joins TRBV29-1 to TRBJ1-2, with 9 bases fitting TRBD1. The trim removed 7 bases at V and 2 bases at J, leaving 5 bases unmatched. This CDR3 region has 13 residues. Germline loops: CDR1 SQVTM, CDR2 ANQGSEA. CDR3 sequence: CSGGTGRNYGYTF. CDR3 DNA: TGCAGCGGAGGGACAGGGAGAAACTATGGCTACACCTTC.

The DNA of the CDR3 is TGTGCCAGCAGTACATGGGGCTACGATCAGCCCCAGCATTTT. Translation: CASSTWGYDQPQHF. This chain joins TRBV27 and TRBJ1-5; possible D gene TRBD1, 5 bases. Between the trimmed V and J ends, which lost 5 bases and 5 bases, there was a span of 13 bases. This CDR3 contains 14 residues. In germline, CDR1 is MNHEY, CDR2 SMNVEV (reference sequence).